A single sample is the source of the 19 T cell receptor beta chains below, sequenced in a study of CD8 T cells in Susac syndrome. Random hexamers were used to reverse transcribe the RNA input (about 0.45 to 1 ug). TCRdb reprocessed the immunoSEQ multiplex PCR reads via MiXCR and lists one record per CDR3 protein. The repertoire consists of about 200,000 distinct CDR3 sequences, with 90% to 95% occurring once and the leading ten covering approximately 0.1%. Sequencing was done on a sample of CD4+ T cells from PBMCs. The receptors here all came from a human donor in good health.

V and J are TRBV5-1 and TRBJ1-1, with D perhaps TRBD1 (5 bases). Trimming removed 4 bases at V and 4 bases at J, with 11 bases between. Germline lookup yields CDR1 SGHRS and CDR2 YFSETQ. This CDR3 region has 13 residues. The CDR3 loop is CASSAPGLTEAFF. CDR3 nucleotide sequence: TGCGCCAGCAGCGCGCCGGGGCTCACTGAAGCTTTCTTT. The whole variable domain, filled in from reference TRBV5-1 and TRBJ1-1, reads KAGVTQTPRYLIKTRGQQVTLSCSPISGHRSVSWYQQTPGQGLQFLFEYFSETQRNKGNFPGRFSGRQFSNSRSEMNVSTLELGDSALYLCASSAPGLTEAFFGQGTRLTVV.

This chain uses TRBV5-1 with TRBJ1-5; TRBD1 aligns across 7 bases. V shed 4 bases and J 4 bases; nucleotides not matched to a gene: 8. The CDR3 totals 15 residues. The germline gives CDR1 SGHRS, CDR2 YFSETQ. CDR3 nucleotide sequence: TGCGCCAGCAGCCCCGCGGGACAGCGGAATCAGCCCCAGCATTTT. It translates to CASSPAGQRNQPQHF.

This chain connects TRBV5-1 to TRBJ1-1; D is perhaps TRBD1 (6 bases). V shed 4 bases and J shed 1 base, with 17 bases lying between them. Germline V gene lookup returns CDR1 SGHRS and CDR2 YFSETQ. This CDR3 contains 16 residues. The CDR3 DNA is TGCGCCAGCAGCGAACAAAGACAGGCACCGAACACTGAAGCTTTCTTT. Amino acid sequence: CASSEQRQAPNTEAFF.

J is TRBJ1-5 and V is TRBV7-8; 10 bases agree with TRBD1. CDR3 length: 15 residues. The germline gives CDR1 SGHVS, CDR2 FQNEAQ. V lost 5 bases to trimming and J lost 4 bases; unmatched junction nucleotides: 5. CDR3 amino acids: CASSATDRGNQPQHF. The CDR3 bases are TGTGCCAGCAGCGCCACGGACAGGGGGAATCAGCCCCAGCATTTT.

The genes are TRBV3-1 and TRBJ2-6, with D uncertain. Trimming cost V 0 bases and J 1 base, with 1 base left between them. This CDR3 is 14 amino acids long. CDR1 LGHDT and CDR2 YNNKEL come from the germline V gene (reference sequence). The CDR3 region has the DNA TGTGCCAGCAGCCAAGAATCTGGGGCCAACGTCCTGACTTTC. Its protein product is CASSQESGANVLTF.

The V gene is TRBV3-1, the J gene TRBJ2-5; maybe TRBD2 (5 bases). Trimming left V 0 bases short and J 3 bases short, with 11 bases between. The CDR3 contains 15 residues. Germline V CDR1 and CDR2: LGHDT, YNNKEL (reference sequence). In DNA form, the CDR3 reads TGTGCCAGCAGCCAAGACGTACCGCGGGAAGAGACCCAGTACTTC. This gives the protein CASSQDVPREETQYF.

A single count supports this clonotype. This sequence joins TRBV28 and TRBJ2-7, with D perhaps matching TRBD1 (6 bases). The V and J ends lost 6 bases and 2 bases respectively, with 17 bases between them. Per germline, CDR1 MDHEN and CDR2 SYDVKM. There are 15 residues in the CDR3. The CDR3 bases are TGTGCCAGCAGACCTCGAAGGGACAAAACCTACGAGCAGTACTTC. Its translation is CASRPRRDKTYEQYF.

This sequence joins TRBV24-1 and TRBJ2-5, with D perhaps assigned TRBD1 or TRBD2 (6 bases each). Looked up from germline, CDR1 is KGHDR and CDR2 is SFDVKD. The CDR3 spans 15 residues. Trimming took 6 bases from V and 2 from J, leaving 15 bases between them. CDR3: CATSSGGSSQETQYF. CDR3 DNA: TGTGCCACCAGTTCCGGGGGCTCTTCGCAAGAGACCCAGTACTTC.

The chain joins TRBV18 to TRBJ2-1; TRBD1 matches 8 bases. CDR3 size: 14 residues. The J segment lost 4 bases and the V segment lost 4 bases, leaving 3 bases of the junction unmatched. Germline lookup yields CDR1 KGHSH and CDR2 LQKENI. In DNA form, the CDR3 reads TGTGCCAGCTCACGTCAGGGGGCGTACAATGAGCAGTTCTTC. Its protein product is CASSRQGAYNEQFF.

The J gene is TRBJ2-5, the V gene TRBV5-1; 9 bases fit TRBD1. Germline loops: CDR1 SGHRS, CDR2 YFSETQ. The V and J ends lost 3 bases and 5 bases, in that order; junction bases with no gene match: 8. The CDR3 covers 15 residues. CDR3 coding DNA: TGCGCCAGCAGCTCCGGGACAGGGTACGGGGAGACCCAGTACTTC. It codes for CASSSGTGYGETQYF.

The V gene is TRBV24-1, the J gene TRBJ2-3, with D uncertain. V lost 5 bases and J lost 6, with 14 bases in between. CDR1 is KGHDR and CDR2 is SFDVKD in the germline V gene. The CDR3 is 14 residues long. The DNA for the CDR3 is TGTGCCACCAGTGGGACCAGGAACCTGGATACGCAGTATTTT. Translation gives CATSGTRNLDTQYF.

The chain uses TRBV2 and TRBJ1-4; maybe TRBD1 (5 bases). V lost 3 bases and J lost 0, with 8 bases in between. This CDR3 is 15 amino acids long. Germline CDR1 reads SNHLY; CDR2 reads FYNNEI. CDR3 region: CASSDRGTTNEKLFF. The CDR3 DNA reads as TGTGCCAGCAGTGATCGGGGGACAACTAATGAAAAACTGTTTTTT.

The V call is TRBV28, the J call TRBJ1-2, with D possibly matching TRBD1 (5 bases). This CDR3 has 14 residues. From germline, CDR1 is MDHEN and CDR2 SYDVKM. V lost 4 bases to trimming and J lost 0 bases, with 9 bases between them. CDR3 residues: CASSYQGPNYGYTF. The CDR3 DNA reads as TGTGCCAGCAGTTATCAGGGTCCTAACTATGGCTACACCTTC.

This chain uses TRBV12-3 or TRBV12-4 with TRBJ1-5; 7 nucleotides align to TRBD1. This CDR3 spans 14 amino acids. Trimming cost V 5 bases and J 7 bases; bases outside gene matches: 8. CDR3 DNA: TGTGCCAGCAGTCACACAGGGGCCGGGCAGCCCCAGCATTTT. This encodes CASSHTGAGQPQHF.

The V and J genes are TRBV20-1 and TRBJ1-1, with 10 bases aligning to TRBD1. Germline trimming cut 6 bases from V and 4 bases from J; bases unmatched to any gene: 2. The CDR3 sequence is 12 residues long. The germline V gene encodes CDR1 DFQATT and CDR2 SNEGSKA (reference sequence). This CDR3 reads CSARTGGTEAFF. Here the CDR3 DNA reads TGCAGTGCGCGGACAGGGGGCACTGAAGCTTTCTTT.

This chain connects TRBV20-1 to TRBJ2-7, with D unclear. Trimming cost V 0 bases and J 0 bases, with 12 bases left between them. The CDR3 spans 15 residues. The V gene's germline CDR1 is DFQATT and CDR2 SNEGSKA (reference sequence). The chain's CDR3 is CSARDMGPSSYEQYV. The CDR3 DNA reads as TGCAGTGCTAGAGATATGGGTCCGAGCTCCTACGAGCAGTACGTC.

This chain connects TRBV20-1 to TRBJ2-7; TRBD1 aligns across 7 bases. This CDR3 spans 13 amino acids. Looked up from germline, CDR1 is DFQATT and CDR2 is SNEGSKA (reference sequence). Trimming removed 2 bases from V and 5 bases from J; junction bases left unmatched: 6. As DNA, the CDR3 is TGCAGTGCTAGATCCCGACAGGGCCACGAGCAGTACTTC. Translated, it gives CSARSRQGHEQYF.

This chain joins TRBV29-1 and TRBJ1-5; D not resolved. V was cut by 6 bases and J by 6 bases, with 12 bases left in between. CDR1 and CDR2 (germline): SQVTM, ANQGSEA. The CDR3 consists of 12 residues. The CDR3 DNA sequence: TGCAGCGTCGGAACGGATTTTCAGCCCCAGCATTTT. It encodes CSVGTDFQPQHF.

This clonotype was seen a few times. This sequence joins TRBV7-9 and TRBJ1-3; D remains unclear. CDR3 length equals 17 residues. The germline V gene encodes CDR1 SEHNR and CDR2 FQNEAQ (reference sequence). Trimming took off 3 bases at V and 1 base at J, with 16 bases between the two ends. CDR3 amino acids: CASSLGFRMGSGNTIYF. Here the CDR3 DNA reads TGTGCCAGCAGCTTGGGGTTTCGAATGGGTTCTGGAAACACCATATATTTT.